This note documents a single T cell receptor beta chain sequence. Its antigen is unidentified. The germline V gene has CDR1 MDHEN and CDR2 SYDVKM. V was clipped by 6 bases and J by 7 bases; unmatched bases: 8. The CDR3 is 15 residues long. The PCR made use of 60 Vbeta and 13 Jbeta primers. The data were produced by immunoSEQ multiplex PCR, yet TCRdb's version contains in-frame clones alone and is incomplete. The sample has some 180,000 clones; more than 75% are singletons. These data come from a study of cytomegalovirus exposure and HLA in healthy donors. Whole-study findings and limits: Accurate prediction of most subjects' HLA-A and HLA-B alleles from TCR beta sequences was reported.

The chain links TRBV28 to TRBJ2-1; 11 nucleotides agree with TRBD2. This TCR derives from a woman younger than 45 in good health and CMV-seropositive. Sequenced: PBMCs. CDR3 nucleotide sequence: TGTGCCAGCAGGGAACTAGCGGGAGTTGTGAATGAGCAGTTCTTC. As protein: CASRELAGVVNEQFF.